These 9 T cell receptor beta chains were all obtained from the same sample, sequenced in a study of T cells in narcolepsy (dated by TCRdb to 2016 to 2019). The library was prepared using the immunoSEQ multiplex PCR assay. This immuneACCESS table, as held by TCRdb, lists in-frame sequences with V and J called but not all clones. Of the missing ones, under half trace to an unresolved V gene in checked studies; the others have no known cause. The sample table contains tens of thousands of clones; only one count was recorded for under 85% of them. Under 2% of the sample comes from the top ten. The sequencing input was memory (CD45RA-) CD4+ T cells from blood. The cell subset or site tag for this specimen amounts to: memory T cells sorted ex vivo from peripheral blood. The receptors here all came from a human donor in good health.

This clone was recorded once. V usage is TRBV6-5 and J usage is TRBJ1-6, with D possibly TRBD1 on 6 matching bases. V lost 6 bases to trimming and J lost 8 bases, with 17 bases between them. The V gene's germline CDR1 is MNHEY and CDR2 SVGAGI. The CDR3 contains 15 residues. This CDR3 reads CASRAFGKGDSPLHF. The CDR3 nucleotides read TGTGCCAGCAGAGCGTTCGGGAAGGGGGATTCACCCCTCCACTTT.

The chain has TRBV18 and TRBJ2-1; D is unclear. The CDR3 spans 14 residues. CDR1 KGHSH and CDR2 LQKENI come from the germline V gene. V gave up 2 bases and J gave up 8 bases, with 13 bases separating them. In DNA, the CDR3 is TGTGCCAGCTCACCAAGTGGGGAAATGTATGAGCAGTTCTTC. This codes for CASSPSGEMYEQFF. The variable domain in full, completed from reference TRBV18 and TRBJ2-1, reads NAGVMQNPRHLVRRRGQEARLRCSPMKGHSHVYWYRQLPEEGLKFMVYLQKENIIDESGMPKERFSAEFPKEGPSILRIQQVVRGDSAAYFCASSPSGEMYEQFFGPGTRLTVL.

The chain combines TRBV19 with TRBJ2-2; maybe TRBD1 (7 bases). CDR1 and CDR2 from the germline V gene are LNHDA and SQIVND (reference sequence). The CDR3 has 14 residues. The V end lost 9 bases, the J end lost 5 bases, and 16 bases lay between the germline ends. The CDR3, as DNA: TGTGCCAGCAAGGAGGGGGCTTCTACCGGGGAGCTGTTTTTT. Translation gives CASKEGASTGELFF.

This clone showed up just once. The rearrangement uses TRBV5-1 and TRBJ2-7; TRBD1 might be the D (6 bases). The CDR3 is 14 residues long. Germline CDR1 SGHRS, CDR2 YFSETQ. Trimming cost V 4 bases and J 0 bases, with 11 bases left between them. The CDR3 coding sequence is TGCGCCAGCAGCCTGGGGGACACCTCCTACGAGCAGTACTTC. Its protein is CASSLGDTSYEQYF.

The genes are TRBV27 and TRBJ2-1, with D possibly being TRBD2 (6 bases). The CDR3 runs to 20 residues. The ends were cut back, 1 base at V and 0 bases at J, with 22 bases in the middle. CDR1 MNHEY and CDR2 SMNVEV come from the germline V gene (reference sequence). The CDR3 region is CASSLYLLAPTIPSYNEQFF. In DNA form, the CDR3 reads TGTGCCAGCAGTTTATACCTGCTAGCGCCCACCATCCCCTCCTACAATGAGCAGTTCTTC.

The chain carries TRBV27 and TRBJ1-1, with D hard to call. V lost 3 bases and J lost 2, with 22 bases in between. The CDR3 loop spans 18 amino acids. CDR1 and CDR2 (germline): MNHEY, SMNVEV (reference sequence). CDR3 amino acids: CASSLSWGFGEANTEAFF. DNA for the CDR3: TGTGCCAGCAGTTTGTCTTGGGGTTTCGGGGAAGCAAACACTGAAGCTTTCTTT.

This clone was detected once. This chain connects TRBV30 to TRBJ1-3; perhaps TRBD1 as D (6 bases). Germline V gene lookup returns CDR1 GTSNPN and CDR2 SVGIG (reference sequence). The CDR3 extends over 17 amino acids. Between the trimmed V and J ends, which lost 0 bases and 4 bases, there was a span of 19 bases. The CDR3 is CAWSVRPTGIQGNTIYF. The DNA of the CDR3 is TGTGCCTGGAGTGTCCGTCCTACAGGGATCCAAGGAAACACCATATATTTT.

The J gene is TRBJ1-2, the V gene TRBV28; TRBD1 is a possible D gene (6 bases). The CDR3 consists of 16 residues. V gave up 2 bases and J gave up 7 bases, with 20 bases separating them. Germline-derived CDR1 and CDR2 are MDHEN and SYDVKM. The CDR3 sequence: CASSLLTYRVRSGYTF. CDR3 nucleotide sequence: TGTGCCAGCAGTTTACTAACCTACAGGGTTAGGAGTGGCTACACCTTC.

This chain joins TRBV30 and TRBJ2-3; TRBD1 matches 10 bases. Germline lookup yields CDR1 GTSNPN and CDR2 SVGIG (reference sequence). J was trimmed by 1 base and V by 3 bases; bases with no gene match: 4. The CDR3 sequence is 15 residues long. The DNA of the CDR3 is TGTGCCTGGAGAGCCGGGACAGGGGGCACAGATACGCAGTATTTT. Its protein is CAWRAGTGGTDTQYF.